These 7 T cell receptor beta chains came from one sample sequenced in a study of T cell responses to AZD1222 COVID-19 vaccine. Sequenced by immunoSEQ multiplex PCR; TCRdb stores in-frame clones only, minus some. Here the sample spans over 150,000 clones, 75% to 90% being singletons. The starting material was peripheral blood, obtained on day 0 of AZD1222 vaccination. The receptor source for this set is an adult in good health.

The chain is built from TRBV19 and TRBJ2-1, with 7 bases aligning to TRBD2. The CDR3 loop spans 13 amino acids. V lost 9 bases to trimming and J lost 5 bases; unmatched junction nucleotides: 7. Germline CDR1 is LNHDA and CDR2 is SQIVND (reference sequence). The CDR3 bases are TGTGCCAGCCGAGCTAGCGGAGACAATGAGCAGTTCTTC. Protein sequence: CASRASGDNEQFF.

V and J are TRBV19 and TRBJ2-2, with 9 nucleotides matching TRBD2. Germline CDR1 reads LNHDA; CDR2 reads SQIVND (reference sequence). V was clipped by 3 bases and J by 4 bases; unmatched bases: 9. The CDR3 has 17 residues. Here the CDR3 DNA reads TGTGCCAGTAGTATTTCTTCCCTAGCGGGAACCACCGGGGAGCTGTTTTTT. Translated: CASSISSLAGTTGELFF.

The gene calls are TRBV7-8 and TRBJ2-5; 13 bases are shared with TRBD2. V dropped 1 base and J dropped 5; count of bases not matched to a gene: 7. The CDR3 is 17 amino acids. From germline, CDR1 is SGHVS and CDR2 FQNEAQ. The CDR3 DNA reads TGTGCCAGCAGCTTAGTCCCCACTAGCGGGAGGGGCGAGACCCAGTACTTC. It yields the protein CASSLVPTSGRGETQYF. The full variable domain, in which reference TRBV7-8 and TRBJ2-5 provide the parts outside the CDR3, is GAGVSQSPRYKVAKRGQDVALRCDPISGHVSLFWYQQALGQGPEFLTYFQNEAQLDKSGLPSDRFFAERPEGSVSTLKIQRTQQEDSAVYLCASSLVPTSGRGETQYFGPGTRLLVL.

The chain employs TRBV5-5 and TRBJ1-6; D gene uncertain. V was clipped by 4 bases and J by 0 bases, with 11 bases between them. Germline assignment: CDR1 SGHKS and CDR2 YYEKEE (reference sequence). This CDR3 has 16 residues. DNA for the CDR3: TGTGCCAGCAGCCCTGGATTAAGCTCCTATAATTCACCCCTCCACTTT. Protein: CASSPGLSSYNSPLHF.

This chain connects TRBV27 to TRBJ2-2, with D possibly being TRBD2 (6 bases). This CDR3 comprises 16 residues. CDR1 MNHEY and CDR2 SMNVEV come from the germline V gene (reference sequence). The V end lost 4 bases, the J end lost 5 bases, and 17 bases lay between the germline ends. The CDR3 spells CASSSGTHLGTGELFF. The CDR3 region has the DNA TGTGCCAGCAGTTCAGGGACTCACCTCGGAACCGGGGAGCTGTTTTTT.

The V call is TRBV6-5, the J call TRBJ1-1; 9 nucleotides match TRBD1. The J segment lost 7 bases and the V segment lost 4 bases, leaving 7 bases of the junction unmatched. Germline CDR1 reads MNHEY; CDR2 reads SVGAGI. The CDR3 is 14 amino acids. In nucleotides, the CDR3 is TGTGCCAGCAGTTTCGGACAGGGGTTGGGTGAAGCTTTCTTT. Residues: CASSFGQGLGEAFF.

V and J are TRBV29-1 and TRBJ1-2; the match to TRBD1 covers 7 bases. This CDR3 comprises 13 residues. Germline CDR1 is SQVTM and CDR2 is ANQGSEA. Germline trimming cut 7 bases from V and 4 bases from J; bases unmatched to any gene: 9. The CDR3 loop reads CSALTGSGYGYTF. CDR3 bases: TGCAGCGCTTTGACAGGGTCCGGCTATGGCTACACCTTC.